The present T cell receptor (beta chain) was sequenced within a study of type 1 regulatory T cells. Whole-study context: T-allo10 is an in vitro-generated, Tr1-enriched CD4 T cell product specific for alloantigen.

T-allo10 cells from the graft donor were described as anergic, host-alloantigen-specific, and alloantigen-specific suppressors. TCRdb reprocessed the reads via MiXCR and lists one record per CDR3 protein. This table holds fewer than 70,000 distinct CDR3 sequences, around 60% found once. CDR1 is MNHNS and CDR2 is SASEGT in the germline V gene. The CDR3 length is 12 residues. The V end was cut by 2 bases, the J end by 8 bases, with 9 bases between. This clonotype came up once. Its antigen is not identified. This sequence originates from a human donor in good health. The chain recombines TRBV6-1 with TRBJ1-2; no clear D. The sequenced material came from cultured T cells, either the whole culture or a sorted T cell fraction (not recorded which). Sample subset: Tr1-enriched cell product generated in vitro against host alloantigens. The DNA of the CDR3 is TGTGCCAGCAGTGAACGGAGACCCGGCTACACCTTC. Amino acid sequence: CASSERRPGYTF.